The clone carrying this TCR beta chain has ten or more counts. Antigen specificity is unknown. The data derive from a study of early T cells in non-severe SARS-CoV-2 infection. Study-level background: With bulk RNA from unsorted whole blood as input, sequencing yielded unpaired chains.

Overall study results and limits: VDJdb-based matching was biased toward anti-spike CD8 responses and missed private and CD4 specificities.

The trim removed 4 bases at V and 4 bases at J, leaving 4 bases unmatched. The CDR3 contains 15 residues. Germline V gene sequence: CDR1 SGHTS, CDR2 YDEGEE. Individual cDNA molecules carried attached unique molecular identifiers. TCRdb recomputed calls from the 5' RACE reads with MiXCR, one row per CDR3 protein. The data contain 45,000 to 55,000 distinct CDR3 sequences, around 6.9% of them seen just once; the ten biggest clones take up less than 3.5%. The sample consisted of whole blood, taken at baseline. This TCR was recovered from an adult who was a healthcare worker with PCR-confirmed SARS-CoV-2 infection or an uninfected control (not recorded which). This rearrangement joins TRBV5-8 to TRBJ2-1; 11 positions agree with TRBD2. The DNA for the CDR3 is TGTGCCAGCAGCGGGGGACTAGCGGAATACAATGAGCAGTTCTTC. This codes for CASSGGLAEYNEQFF.